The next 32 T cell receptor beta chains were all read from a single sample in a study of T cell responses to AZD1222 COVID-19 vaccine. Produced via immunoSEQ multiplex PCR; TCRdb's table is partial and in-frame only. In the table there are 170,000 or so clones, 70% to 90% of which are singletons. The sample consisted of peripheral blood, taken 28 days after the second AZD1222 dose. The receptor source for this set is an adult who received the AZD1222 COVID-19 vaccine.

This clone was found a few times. CDR3 bases: TGTGCCAGCACCGTCCCGGGGTACTCCTACGAGCAGTACTTC. Translating gives CASTVPGYSYEQYF. The chain couples TRBV28 to TRBJ2-7; tentative D call: TRBD2 (5 bases). This CDR3 spans 14 amino acids. Germline V gene data show CDR1 as MDHEN and CDR2 as SYDVKM. Trimming removed 7 bases at V and 0 bases at J, with 13 bases between.

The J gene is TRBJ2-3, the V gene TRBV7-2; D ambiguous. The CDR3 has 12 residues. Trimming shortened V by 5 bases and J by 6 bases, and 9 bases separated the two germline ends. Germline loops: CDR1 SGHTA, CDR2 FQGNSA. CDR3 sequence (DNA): TGTGCCAGCAGCCCGATAGTGGATACGCAGTATTTT. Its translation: CASSPIVDTQYF.

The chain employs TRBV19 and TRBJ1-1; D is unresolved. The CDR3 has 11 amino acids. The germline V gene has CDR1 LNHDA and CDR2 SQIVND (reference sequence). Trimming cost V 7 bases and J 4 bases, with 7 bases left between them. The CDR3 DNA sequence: TGTGCCAGTACCGAAGGCACTGAAGCTTTCTTT. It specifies CASTEGTEAFF.

As DNA, the CDR3 is TGTGCCAGCAGCGACAGGGGCGGCAATCAGCCCCAGCATTTT. This encodes CASSDRGGNQPQHF. This sequence joins TRBV7-2 and TRBJ1-5, with TRBD1 matching 8 bases. The ends lost 5 bases at V and 2 bases at J; junction bases unmatched: 2. Per the germline V gene, CDR1 is SGHTA and CDR2 is FQGNSA. The CDR3 has 14 amino acids.

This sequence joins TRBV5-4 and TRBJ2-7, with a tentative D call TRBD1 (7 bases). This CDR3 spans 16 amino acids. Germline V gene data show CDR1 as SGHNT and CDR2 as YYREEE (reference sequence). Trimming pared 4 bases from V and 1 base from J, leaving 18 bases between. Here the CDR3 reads CASSTRQGGTSYEQYF. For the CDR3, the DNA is TGTGCCAGCAGCACCCGACAGGGCGGGACTTCCTACGAGCAGTACTTC. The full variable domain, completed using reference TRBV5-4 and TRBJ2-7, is ETGVTQSPTHLIKTRGQQVTLRCSSQSGHNTVSWYQQALGQGPQFIFQYYREEENGRGNFPPRFSGLQFPNYSSELNVNALELDDSALYLCASSTRQGGTSYEQYFGPGTRLTVT.

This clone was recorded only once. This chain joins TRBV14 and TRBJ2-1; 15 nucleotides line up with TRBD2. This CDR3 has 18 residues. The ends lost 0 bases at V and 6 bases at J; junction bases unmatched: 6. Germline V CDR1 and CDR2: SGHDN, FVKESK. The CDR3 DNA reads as TGTGCCAGCAGCCAAGACACGGGACTAGCGGGGGGAGGCAATGAGCAGTTCTTC. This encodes CASSQDTGLAGGGNEQFF.

DNA of the CDR3: TGTGCCAGCAGCTTAGGGGGGCTAGCGGGGGTTTACGAGCAGTACTTC. The encoded protein is CASSLGGLAGVYEQYF. This chain connects TRBV7-2 to TRBJ2-7; TRBD2 matches 10 bases. This CDR3 has 16 residues. Germline V gene data show CDR1 as SGHTA and CDR2 as FQGNSA. Trimming cost V 1 base and J 4 bases; bases outside gene matches: 7.

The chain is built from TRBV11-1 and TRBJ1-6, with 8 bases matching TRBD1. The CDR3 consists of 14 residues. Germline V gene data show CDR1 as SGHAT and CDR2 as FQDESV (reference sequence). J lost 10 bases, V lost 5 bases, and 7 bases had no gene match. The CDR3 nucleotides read TGTGCCAGCAGCATCAGACAGGGGACCTCACCCCTCCACTTT. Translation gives CASSIRQGTSPLHF. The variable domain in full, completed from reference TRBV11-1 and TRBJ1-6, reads EAEVAQSPRYKITEKSQAVAFWCDPISGHATLYWYRQILGQGPELLVQFQDESVVDDSQLPKDRFSAERLKGVDSTLKIQPAELGDSAMYLCASSIRQGTSPLHFGNGTRLTVT.

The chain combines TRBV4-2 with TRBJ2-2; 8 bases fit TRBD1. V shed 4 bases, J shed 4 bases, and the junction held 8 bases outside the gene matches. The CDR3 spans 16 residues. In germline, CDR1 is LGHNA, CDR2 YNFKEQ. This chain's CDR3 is CASSLRQGAGTGELFF. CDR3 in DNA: TGTGCCAGCAGCCTTCGTCAGGGGGCGGGCACCGGGGAGCTGTTTTTT.

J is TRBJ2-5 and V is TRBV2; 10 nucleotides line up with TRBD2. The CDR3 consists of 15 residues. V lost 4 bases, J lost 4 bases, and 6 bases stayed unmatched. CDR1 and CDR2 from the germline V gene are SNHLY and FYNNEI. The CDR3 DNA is TGTGCCAGCAGTGGGGCTAGCGGGGGAAGAGAGACCCAGTACTTC. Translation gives CASSGASGGRETQYF.

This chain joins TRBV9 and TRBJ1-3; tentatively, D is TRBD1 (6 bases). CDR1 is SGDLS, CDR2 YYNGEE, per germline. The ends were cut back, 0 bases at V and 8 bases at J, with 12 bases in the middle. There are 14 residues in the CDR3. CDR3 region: CASSVVGGLDTIYF. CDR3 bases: TGTGCCAGCAGCGTAGTGGGGGGGCTGGACACCATATATTTT.

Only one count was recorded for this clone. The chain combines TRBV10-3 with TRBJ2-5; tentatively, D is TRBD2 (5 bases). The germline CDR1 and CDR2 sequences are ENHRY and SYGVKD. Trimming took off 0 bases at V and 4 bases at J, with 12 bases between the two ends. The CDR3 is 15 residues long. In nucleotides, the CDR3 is TGTGCCATCAGTGAGTCGCTAGCCCGGGGAGAGACCCAGTACTTC. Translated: CAISESLARGETQYF.

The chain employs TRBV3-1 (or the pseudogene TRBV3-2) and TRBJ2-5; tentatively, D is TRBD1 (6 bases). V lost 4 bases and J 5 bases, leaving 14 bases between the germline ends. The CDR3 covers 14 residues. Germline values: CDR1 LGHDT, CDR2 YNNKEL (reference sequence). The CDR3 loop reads CASSLPGVHETQYF. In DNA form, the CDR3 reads TGTGCCAGCAGCCTACCAGGGGTGCACGAGACCCAGTACTTC.

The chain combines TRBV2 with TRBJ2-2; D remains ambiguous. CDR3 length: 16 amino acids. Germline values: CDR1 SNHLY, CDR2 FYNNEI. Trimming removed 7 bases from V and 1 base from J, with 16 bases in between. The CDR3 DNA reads TGTGCCAGCACCCAAACGAGGAGTCTGAACACCGGGGAGCTGTTTTTT. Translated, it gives CASTQTRSLNTGELFF.

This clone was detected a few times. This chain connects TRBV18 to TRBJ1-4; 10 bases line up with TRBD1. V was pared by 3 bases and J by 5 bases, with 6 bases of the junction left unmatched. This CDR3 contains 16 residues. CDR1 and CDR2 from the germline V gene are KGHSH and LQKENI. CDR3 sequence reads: CASSPRTGGNNEKLFF. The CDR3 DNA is TGTGCCAGCTCACCCCGGACAGGGGGAAACAATGAAAAACTGTTTTTT.

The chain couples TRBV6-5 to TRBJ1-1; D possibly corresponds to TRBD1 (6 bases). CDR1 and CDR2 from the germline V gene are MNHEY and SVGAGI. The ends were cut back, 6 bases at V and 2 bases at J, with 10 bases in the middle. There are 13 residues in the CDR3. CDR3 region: CASRRQVNTEAFF. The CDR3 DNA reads TGTGCCAGCAGACGACAGGTAAACACTGAAGCTTTCTTT.

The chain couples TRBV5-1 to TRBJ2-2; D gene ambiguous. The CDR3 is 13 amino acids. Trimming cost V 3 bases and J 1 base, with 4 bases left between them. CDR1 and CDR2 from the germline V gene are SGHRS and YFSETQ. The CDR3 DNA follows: TGCGCCAGCAGCTGGGAGAACACCGGGGAGCTGTTTTTT. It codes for CASSWENTGELFF.

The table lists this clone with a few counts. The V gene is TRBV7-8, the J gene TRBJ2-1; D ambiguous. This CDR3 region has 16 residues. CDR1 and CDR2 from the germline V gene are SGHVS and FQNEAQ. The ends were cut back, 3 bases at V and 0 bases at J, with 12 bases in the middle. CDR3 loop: CASSLADLSSYNEQFF. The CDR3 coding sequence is TGTGCCAGCAGCTTGGCCGACCTGAGCTCCTACAATGAGCAGTTCTTC.

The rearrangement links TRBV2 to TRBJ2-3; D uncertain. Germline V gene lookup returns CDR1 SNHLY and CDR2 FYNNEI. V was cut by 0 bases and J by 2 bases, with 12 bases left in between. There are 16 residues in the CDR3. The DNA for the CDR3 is TGTGCCAGCAGTGAAGCGTGGGCAGACCCCACAGATACGCAGTATTTT. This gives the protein CASSEAWADPTDTQYF. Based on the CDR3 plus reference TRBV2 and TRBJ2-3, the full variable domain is EPEVTQTPSHQVTQMGQEVILRCVPISNHLYFYWYRQILGQKVEFLVSFYNNEISEKSEIFDDQFSVERPDGSNFTLKIRSTKLEDSAMYFCASSEAWADPTDTQYFGPGTRLTVL.

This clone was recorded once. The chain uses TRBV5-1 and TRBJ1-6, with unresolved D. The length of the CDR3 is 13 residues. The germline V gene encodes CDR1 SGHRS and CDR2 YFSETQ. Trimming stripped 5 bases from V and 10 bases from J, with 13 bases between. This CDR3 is CASSPDAGSPLHF. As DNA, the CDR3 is TGCGCCAGCAGTCCTGATGCGGGCTCACCCCTCCACTTT.

The CDR3 is CASSPNPGPQETQYF. The CDR3 bases are TGTGCCAGCAGCCCTAATCCGGGGCCTCAAGAGACCCAGTACTTC. V gene TRBV4-2 combines with J gene TRBJ2-5; D is possibly TRBD1 or TRBD2 (5 bases each). Germline V gives CDR1 LGHNA, CDR2 YNFKEQ. The V end was cut by 4 bases, the J end by 2 bases, with 14 bases between. The CDR3 has 15 amino acids.

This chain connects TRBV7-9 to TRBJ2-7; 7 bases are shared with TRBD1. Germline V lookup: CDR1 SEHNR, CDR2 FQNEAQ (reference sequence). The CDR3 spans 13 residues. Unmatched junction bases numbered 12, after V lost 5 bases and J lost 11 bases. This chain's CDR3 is CASSGYLQGRKYF. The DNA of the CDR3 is TGTGCCAGCAGCGGGTACCTACAGGGGCGGAAGTACTTC.

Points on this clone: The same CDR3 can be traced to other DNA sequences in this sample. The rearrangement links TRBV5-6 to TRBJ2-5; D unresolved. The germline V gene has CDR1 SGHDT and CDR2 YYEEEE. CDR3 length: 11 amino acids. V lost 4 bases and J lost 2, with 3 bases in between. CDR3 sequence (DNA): TGTGCCAGCAGCCTGCAAGAGACCCAGTACTTC. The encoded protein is CASSLQETQYF.

The CDR3: CASSQGDWTGGTF. The CDR3 DNA follows: TGTGCCAGCAGCCAAGGGGACTGGACAGGGGGCACCTTC. This chain links TRBV3-1 (or the pseudogene TRBV3-2) with TRBJ1-2; TRBD1 agrees at 10 bases. Germline V gives CDR1 LGHDT, CDR2 YNNKEL (reference sequence). The junction had 6 bases not matched to a gene; V was cut back by 1 base and J by 13 bases. CDR3 size: 13 residues.

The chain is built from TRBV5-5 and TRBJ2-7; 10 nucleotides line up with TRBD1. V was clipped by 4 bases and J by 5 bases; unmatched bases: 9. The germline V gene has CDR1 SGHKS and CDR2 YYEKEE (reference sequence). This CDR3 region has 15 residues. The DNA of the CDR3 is TGTGCCAGCAGCCTTGCGGGACAGGGGTTCGACGAGCAGTACTTC. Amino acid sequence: CASSLAGQGFDEQYF.

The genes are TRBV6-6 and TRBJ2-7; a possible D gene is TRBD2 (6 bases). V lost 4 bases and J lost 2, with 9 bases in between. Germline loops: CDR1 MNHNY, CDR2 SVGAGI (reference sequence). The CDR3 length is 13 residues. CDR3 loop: CASSSSGPYEQYF. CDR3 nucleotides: TGTGCCAGCAGTTCGAGCGGGCCCTACGAGCAGTACTTC.

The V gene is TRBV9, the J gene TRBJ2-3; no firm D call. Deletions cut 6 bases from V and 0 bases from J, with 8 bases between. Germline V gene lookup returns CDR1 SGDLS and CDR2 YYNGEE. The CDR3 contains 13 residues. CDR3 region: CASTPLSTDTQYF. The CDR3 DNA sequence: TGTGCCAGCACCCCGTTAAGCACAGATACGCAGTATTTT.

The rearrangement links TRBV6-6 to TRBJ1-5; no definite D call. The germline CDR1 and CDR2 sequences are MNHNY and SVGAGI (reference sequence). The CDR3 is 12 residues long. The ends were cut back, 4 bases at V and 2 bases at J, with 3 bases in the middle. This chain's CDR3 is CASSLGNQPQHF. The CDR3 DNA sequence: TGTGCCAGCAGTTTGGGCAATCAGCCCCAGCATTTT.

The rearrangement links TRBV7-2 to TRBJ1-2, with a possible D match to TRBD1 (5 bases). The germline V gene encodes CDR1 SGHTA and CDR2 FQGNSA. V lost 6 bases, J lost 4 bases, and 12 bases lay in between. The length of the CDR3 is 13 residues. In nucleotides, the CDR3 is TGTGCCAGCAGTCCCAGCACAGGCTATGGCTACACCTTC. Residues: CASSPSTGYGYTF.

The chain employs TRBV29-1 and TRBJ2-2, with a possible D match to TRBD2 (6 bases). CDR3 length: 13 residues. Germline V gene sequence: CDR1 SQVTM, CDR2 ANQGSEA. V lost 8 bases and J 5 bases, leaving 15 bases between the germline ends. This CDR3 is CSFYGGDTGELFF. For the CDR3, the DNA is TGCAGCTTCTACGGGGGAGATACCGGGGAGCTGTTTTTT.

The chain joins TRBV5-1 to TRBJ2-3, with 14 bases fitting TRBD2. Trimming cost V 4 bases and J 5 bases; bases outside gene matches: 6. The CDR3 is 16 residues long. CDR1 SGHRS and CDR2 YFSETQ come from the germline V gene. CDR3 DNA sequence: TGCGCCAGCAGCAGACCGGGACTAGCGGGGGTAGATACGCAGTATTTT. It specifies CASSRPGLAGVDTQYF.

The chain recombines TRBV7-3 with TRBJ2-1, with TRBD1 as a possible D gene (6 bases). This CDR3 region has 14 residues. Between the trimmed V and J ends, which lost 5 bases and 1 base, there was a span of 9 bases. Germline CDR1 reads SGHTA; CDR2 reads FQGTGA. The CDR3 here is CASSRRGSYNEQFF. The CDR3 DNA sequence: TGTGCCAGCAGCCGCAGGGGTTCCTACAATGAGCAGTTCTTC.